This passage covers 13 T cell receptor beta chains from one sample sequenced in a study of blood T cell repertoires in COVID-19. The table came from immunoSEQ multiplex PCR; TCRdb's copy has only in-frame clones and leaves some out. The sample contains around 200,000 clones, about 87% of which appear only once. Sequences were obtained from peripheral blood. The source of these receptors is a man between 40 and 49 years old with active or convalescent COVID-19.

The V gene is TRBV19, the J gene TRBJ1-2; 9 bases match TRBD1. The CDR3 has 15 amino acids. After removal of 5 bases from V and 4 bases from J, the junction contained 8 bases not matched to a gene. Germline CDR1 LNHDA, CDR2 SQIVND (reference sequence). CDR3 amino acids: CASSPGQGWTYGYTF. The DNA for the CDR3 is TGTGCCAGTAGTCCCGGACAGGGGTGGACCTATGGCTACACCTTC. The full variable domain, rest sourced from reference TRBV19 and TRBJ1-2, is DGGITQSPKYLFRKEGQNVTLSCEQNLNHDAMYWYRQDPGQGLRLIYYSQIVNDFQKGDIAEGYSVSREKKESFPLTVTSAQKNPTAFYLCASSPGQGWTYGYTFGSGTRLTVV.

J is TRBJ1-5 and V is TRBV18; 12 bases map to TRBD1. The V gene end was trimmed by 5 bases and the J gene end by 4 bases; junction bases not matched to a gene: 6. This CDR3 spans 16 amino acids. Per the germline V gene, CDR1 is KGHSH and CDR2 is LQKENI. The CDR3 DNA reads TGTGCCAGCTCAGGTCCGGGACAGGGGGCGAATCAGCCCCAGCATTTT. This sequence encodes CASSGPGQGANQPQHF. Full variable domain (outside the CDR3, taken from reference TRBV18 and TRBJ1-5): NAGVMQNPRHLVRRRGQEARLRCSPMKGHSHVYWYRQLPEEGLKFMVYLQKENIIDESGMPKERFSAEFPKEGPSILRIQQVVRGDSAAYFCASSGPGQGANQPQHFGDGTRLSIL.

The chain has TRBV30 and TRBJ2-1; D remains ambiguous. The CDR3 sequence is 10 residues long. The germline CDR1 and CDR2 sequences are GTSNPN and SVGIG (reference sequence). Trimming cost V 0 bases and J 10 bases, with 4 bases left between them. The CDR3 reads CAWSVQEQFF. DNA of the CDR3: TGTGCCTGGAGTGTACAGGAGCAGTTCTTC.

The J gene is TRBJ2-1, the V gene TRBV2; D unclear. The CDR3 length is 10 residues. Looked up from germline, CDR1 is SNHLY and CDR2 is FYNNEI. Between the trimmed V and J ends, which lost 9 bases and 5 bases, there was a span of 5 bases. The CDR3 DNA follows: TGTGCCAGTTCAAACAATGAGCAGTTCTTC. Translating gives CASSNNEQFF.

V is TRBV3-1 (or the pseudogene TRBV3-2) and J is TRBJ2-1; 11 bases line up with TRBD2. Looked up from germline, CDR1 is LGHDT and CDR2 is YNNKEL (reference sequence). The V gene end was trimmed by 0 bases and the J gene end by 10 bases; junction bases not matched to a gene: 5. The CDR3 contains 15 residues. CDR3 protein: CASSQERLAGLEQFF. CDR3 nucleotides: TGTGCCAGCAGCCAAGAAAGACTAGCGGGACTCGAGCAGTTCTTC.

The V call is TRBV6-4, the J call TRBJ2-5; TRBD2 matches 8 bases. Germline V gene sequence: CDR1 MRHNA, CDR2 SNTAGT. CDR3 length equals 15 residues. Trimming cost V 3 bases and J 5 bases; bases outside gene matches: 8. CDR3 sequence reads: CASSEGLGPSETQYF. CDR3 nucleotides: TGTGCCAGCAGTGAGGGACTAGGACCAAGTGAGACCCAGTACTTC.

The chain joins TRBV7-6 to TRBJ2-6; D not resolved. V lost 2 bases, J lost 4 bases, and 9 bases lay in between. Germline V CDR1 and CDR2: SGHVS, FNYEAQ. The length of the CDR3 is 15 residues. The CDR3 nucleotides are TGTGCCAGCAGCTTACTCCCGGAGGGGGCCAACGTCCTGACTTTC. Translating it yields CASSLLPEGANVLTF.

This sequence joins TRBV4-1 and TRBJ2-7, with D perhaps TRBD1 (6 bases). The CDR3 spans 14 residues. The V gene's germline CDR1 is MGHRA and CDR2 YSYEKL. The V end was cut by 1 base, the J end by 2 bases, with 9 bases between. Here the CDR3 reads CASSQVGHTYEQYF. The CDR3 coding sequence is TGCGCCAGCAGCCAAGTGGGACACACCTACGAGCAGTACTTC.

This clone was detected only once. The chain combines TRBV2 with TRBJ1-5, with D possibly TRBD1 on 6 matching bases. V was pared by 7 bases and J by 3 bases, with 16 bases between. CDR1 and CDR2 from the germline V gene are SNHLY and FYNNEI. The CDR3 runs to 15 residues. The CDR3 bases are TGTGCCAGCACGGAAAAGGGGGGGTTCAATCAGCCCCAGCATTTT. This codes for CASTEKGGFNQPQHF.

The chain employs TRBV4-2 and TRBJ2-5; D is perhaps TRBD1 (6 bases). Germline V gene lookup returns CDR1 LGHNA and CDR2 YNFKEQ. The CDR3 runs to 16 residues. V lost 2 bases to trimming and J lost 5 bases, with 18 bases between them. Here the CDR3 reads CASSQLGQDSRETQYF. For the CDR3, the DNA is TGTGCCAGCAGCCAATTAGGGCAGGACAGTCGGGAGACCCAGTACTTC.

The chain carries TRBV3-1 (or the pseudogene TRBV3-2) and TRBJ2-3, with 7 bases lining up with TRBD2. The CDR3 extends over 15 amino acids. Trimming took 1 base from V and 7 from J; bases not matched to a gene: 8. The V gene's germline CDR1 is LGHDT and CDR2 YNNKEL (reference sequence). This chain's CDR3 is CASSQGSAGVYTQYF. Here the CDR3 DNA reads TGTGCCAGCAGCCAAGGATCTGCGGGGGTTTATACGCAGTATTTT.

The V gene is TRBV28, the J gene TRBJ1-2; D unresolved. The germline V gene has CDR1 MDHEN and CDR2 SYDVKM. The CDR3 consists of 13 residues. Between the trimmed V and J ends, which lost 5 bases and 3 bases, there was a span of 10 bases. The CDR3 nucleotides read TGTGCCAGCAGTCTAACGAAAGACTATGGCTACACCTTC. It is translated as CASSLTKDYGYTF.

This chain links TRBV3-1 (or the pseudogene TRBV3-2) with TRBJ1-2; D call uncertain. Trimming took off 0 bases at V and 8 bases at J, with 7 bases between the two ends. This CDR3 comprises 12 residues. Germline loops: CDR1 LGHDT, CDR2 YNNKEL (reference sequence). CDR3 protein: CASSQEAIGYTF. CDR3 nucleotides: TGTGCCAGCAGCCAAGAAGCGATCGGCTACACCTTC.